This record looks at one T cell receptor (beta chain) sequence and its context. The V gene's germline CDR1 is SQVTM and CDR2 ANQGSEA. V was pared by 4 bases and J by 7 bases, with 10 bases of the junction left unmatched. The CDR3 runs to 14 residues. The data are from a study of blood T cell repertoires in COVID-19. In the study overall: Specimens from acute and convalescent COVID-19 originated in the United States, Italy and Spain. T cells, B-cell-depleted T cells, or PBMCs supplied cDNA or gDNA.

Some clones are missing from TCRdb's copy, which holds only in-frame ones; the method was immunoSEQ multiplex PCR. The sample gives some 180,000 clones, 89% of which show up once; 5.5% to 7.5% is in the top ten. The chain combines TRBV29-1 with TRBJ2-1; TRBD2 matches at 7 bases. Sequenced sample: peripheral blood. The receptor's source is a man aged 35-49 years with acute or convalescent COVID-19. CDR3 bases: TGCAGCGTTGCGAGGACTAGAATTGGGAATGAGCAGTTCTTC. The encoded protein is CSVARTRIGNEQFF.